These T cell receptor beta chains were read from a single sample in a study of blood T cells in healthy people across ages. One entry per CDR3 protein results from TCRdb running MiXCR on the 5' RACE reads. The sample holds some 1.6 million distinct CDR3 sequences, 30% to 35% seen once. Sample: blood. Receptors were obtained from a woman younger than 45 in good health. Each CDR3 is given with its conserved first and last residue. The D gene is left open where the match is weak. The size of a clone is reported for some rows only, either as once, few or many, or as a class for expanded clones.

>TRBJ2-3|-|TRBV20-1|-
TGCAGTGCTAGATCGAGGACTGGCCGTGCATATACGCAGTATTTT
CSARSRTGRAYTQYF
>TRBJ1-2|-|TRBV6-1|-
TGTACCAGCAGTGATTCGAGGCAGCTCGATGGCTACACCTTC
CTSSDSRQLDGYTF
>TRBJ2-5|-|TRBV7-8|TRBD2
TGTGCCAGCAGCAGAGGGACTATCCAGACCCAGTACTTC
CASSRGTIQTQYF
>TRBJ1-2|-|TRBV12-3/TRBV12-4|-
TGTGCCAGCAGTTTTATCCCCGGGGTCTATGGCTACACCTTC
CASSFIPGVYGYTF
>TRBJ1-5|-|TRBV12-3/TRBV12-4|-
TGTGCCAGCACCCCAACAGAAGGAAGTCAGCCCCAGCATTTT
CASTPTEGSQPQHF
>TRBJ2-5|few|TRBV27|TRBD2
TGTGCCAGCAGTTGGGCTAGCGGGAGCCAAGAGACCCAGTACTTC
CASSWASGSQETQYF
>TRBJ1-5|-|TRBV5-1|TRBD1
TGCGCCAGCAGCTTGTCGGGACAGGTCGCTCAGCCCCAGCATTTT
CASSLSGQVAQPQHF
>TRBJ1-5|-|TRBV7-9|-
TGTGCCAGCAGCCCGATCCAATGGGGCAATCAGCCCCAGCATTTT
CASSPIQWGNQPQHF
>TRBJ2-3|few|TRBV28|-
TGTGCCAGCAGTTCCTCCCCCCCCACAGATACGCAGTATTTT
CASSSSPPTDTQYF
>TRBJ2-7|-|TRBV12-3/TRBV12-4|TRBD1
TGTGCCAGCAGGGACAGGGAAAACGAGCAGTACTTC
CASRDRENEQYF
>TRBJ2-7|few|TRBV20-1|-
TGCAGTGCATTTCGGGACTTCTACGAGCAGTACTTC
CSAFRDFYEQYF
>TRBJ2-7|few|TRBV20-1|-
TGCAGCTCAGGGACCCCGAACTACGAGCAGTACTTC
CSSGTPNYEQYF
>TRBJ2-7|few|TRBV10-1|TRBD2
TGCGCCAGCAGTGATGCGCGGGAGGGCGGAGAGCAGTACTTC
CASSDAREGGEQYF
>TRBJ2-7|-|TRBV2|TRBD1
TGTGCCAGCAGAGACCACAGGGGGGCCTACGAGCAGTACTTC
CASRDHRGAYEQYF
>TRBJ2-5|-|TRBV5-1|-
TGCGCCAGCAGCAAGGACAGTTACCAAGAGACCCAGTACTTC
CASSKDSYQETQYF
>TRBJ2-7|few|TRBV2|TRBD2
TGTGCCAGCAGGGCGACTAGCCGGAACGAGCAGTACTTC
CASRATSRNEQYF
>TRBJ2-7|few|TRBV7-2|TRBD2
TGTGCCAGCAGCTTGACTAGCGGGTCGGGCGAGCAGTACTTC
CASSLTSGSGEQYF
>TRBJ2-3|few|TRBV6-6|TRBD2
TGTGCCAGCAGTTACACGGGGGGGGAGAATACGCAGTATTTT
CASSYTGGENTQYF
>TRBJ1-2|-|TRBV30|TRBD1
TGTGCCTGGGTATTACGGGACAGGAGGGGTGACTACACCTTC
CAWVLRDRRGDYTF
>TRBJ1-2|many|TRBV6-2/TRBV6-3|TRBD1
TGTGCCAGCAGTTACCCGACAGGGATGGTCGGCTATGGCTACACCTTC
CASSYPTGMVGYGYTF
>TRBJ2-1|-|TRBV12-3/TRBV12-4|-
TGTGCCAGCAGTCCTACAGCTCACCCGGAGTTCTTC
CASSPTAHPEFF
>TRBJ2-5|few|TRBV11-2|TRBD1
TGTGCCAGCAGCTTAGAGCCGGGACAGCAAGAGACCCAGTACTTC
CASSLEPGQQETQYF
>TRBJ2-3|-|TRBV3-1|-
TGTGCCAGCAGCCCACCAACAGCGGCAGATACGCAGTATTTT
CASSPPTAADTQYF
>TRBJ2-7|-|TRBV15|-
TGTGCCACCAGCTGGCGGACAGGAGGGCACGAGCTGTACTTC
CATSWRTGGHELYF
>TRBJ1-2|-|TRBV20-1|TRBD1
TGCAGTGCTAGAGATCAGGGAGGGGGCGCGATCGTCTATGGCTACACCTTC
CSARDQGGGAIVYGYTF
>TRBJ2-6|many|TRBV29-1|-
TGCAGCGCCCTCCCAGGGGTCAGGTCTGGGGCCAACGTCCTGACTTTC
CSALPGVRSGANVLTF
>TRBJ2-5|-|TRBV18|-
TGTGCCAGCTCACCGGGAACGAGTCTTGAAGAGACCCAGTACTTC
CASSPGTSLEETQYF
>TRBJ2-3|few|TRBV20-1|TRBD2
TGCAGTGCTAGCAGCGGGGGCCAAGTGCAGTATTTT
CSASSGGQVQYF